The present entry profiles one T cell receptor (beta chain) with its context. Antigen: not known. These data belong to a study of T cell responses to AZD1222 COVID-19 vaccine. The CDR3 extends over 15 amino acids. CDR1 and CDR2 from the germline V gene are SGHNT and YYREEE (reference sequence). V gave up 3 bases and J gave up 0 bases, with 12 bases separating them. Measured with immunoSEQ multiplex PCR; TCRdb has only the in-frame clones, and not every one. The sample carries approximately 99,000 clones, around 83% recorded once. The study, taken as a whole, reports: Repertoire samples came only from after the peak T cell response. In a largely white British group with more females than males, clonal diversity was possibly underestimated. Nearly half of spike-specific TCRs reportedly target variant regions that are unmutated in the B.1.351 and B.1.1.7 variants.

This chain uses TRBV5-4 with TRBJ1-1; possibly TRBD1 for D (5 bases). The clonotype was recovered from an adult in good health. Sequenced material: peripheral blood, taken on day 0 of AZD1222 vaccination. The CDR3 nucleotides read TGTGCCAGCAGCTATGTCGGGGCAATGAACACTGAAGCTTTCTTT. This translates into CASSYVGAMNTEAFF.